These 9 T cell receptor beta chains came from one sample sequenced in a study of PD-1 blockade in classical Hodgkin lymphoma. The time point here: cycle 4 day 1 (C4D1), after five to seven weeks of nivolumab. All the patients suffered relapse after autologous stem cell transplantation, and brentuximab vedotin exposure differed. Clones were sequenced by immunoSEQ multiplex PCR, and TCRdb holds only the in-frame ones, with some missing. This table has more than 15,000 clones, 83% appearing once. The material sequenced was peripheral blood mononuclear cells (PBMCs), taken before the fourth cycle of nivolumab. The receptors originated from a human donor with classical Hodgkin lymphoma.

The chain is built from TRBV9 and TRBJ2-1; possible D gene TRBD2, 5 bases. V was cut by 0 bases and J by 2 bases, with 9 bases left in between. The CDR3 covers 15 residues. The germline gives CDR1 SGDLS, CDR2 YYNGEE. The CDR3 reads CASSVGPSPYNEQFF. In nucleotides, the CDR3 is TGTGCCAGCAGCGTAGGGCCTAGCCCCTACAATGAGCAGTTCTTC.

This chain uses TRBV5-1 with TRBJ2-3; 14 nucleotides match TRBD2. Germline V gene lookup returns CDR1 SGHRS and CDR2 YFSETQ. The CDR3 covers 18 residues. After removal of 4 bases from V and 4 bases from J, the junction contained 11 bases not matched to a gene. The CDR3 DNA reads TGCGCCAGCAGCCCCGGGACTAGCGGGGGCCCCGGGTCAGATACGCAGTATTTT. Protein sequence: CASSPGTSGGPGSDTQYF. The full variable domain, with the rest looked up from reference TRBV5-1 and TRBJ2-3, is KAGVTQTPRYLIKTRGQQVTLSCSPISGHRSVSWYQQTPGQGLQFLFEYFSETQRNKGNFPGRFSGRQFSNSRSEMNVSTLELGDSALYLCASSPGTSGGPGSDTQYFGPGTRLTVL.

The chain has TRBV2 and TRBJ2-1; 7 bases match TRBD1. With V trimmed by 3 bases and J by 6 bases, 5 bases remained unmatched. The CDR3 extends over 14 amino acids. Germline V lookup: CDR1 SNHLY, CDR2 FYNNEI. CDR3 in amino acids: CASSDGQVGNEQFF. CDR3 sequence (DNA): TGTGCCAGCAGTGACGGACAGGTAGGCAATGAGCAGTTCTTC. The full variable domain, in which reference TRBV2 and TRBJ2-1 provide the parts outside the CDR3, is EPEVTQTPSHQVTQMGQEVILRCVPISNHLYFYWYRQILGQKVEFLVSFYNNEISEKSEIFDDQFSVERPDGSNFTLKIRSTKLEDSAMYFCASSDGQVGNEQFFGPGTRLTVL.

The chain employs TRBV6-6 and TRBJ1-2; no clear D. CDR3 size: 12 residues. Germline CDR1 is MNHNY and CDR2 is SVGAGI (reference sequence). V lost 0 bases and J lost 4, with 3 bases in between. This CDR3 reads CASSYSGYGYTF. The CDR3, as DNA: TGTGCCAGCAGTTACTCGGGCTATGGCTACACCTTC.

The chain uses TRBV7-9 and TRBJ2-2, with 9 bases matching TRBD2. Per germline, CDR1 SEHNR and CDR2 FQNEAQ (reference sequence). The CDR3 contains 17 residues. The V gene end was trimmed by 4 bases and the J gene end by 2 bases; junction bases not matched to a gene: 8. The CDR3 coding sequence is TGTGCCAGCAGCTGGAGCGGGGGGATTACCAACACCGGGGAGCTGTTTTTT. Residues: CASSWSGGITNTGELFF.

The chain has TRBV2 and TRBJ1-1, with D possibly TRBD1 on 5 matching bases. Trimming cost V 2 bases and J 4 bases, with 14 bases left between them. Per the germline V gene, CDR1 is SNHLY and CDR2 is FYNNEI. This CDR3 has 15 amino acids. The CDR3 region is CASSERRGVSTEAFF. CDR3 DNA sequence: TGTGCCAGCAGTGAAAGGCGAGGGGTTAGCACTGAAGCTTTCTTT.

On this clone: The identical CDR3 is also encoded by other nucleotide sequences in the sample. V and J are TRBV5-1 and TRBJ2-7; TRBD1 is a possible D gene (5 bases). The V gene lost 5 bases and the J gene lost 4 bases, with 10 bases spanning the gap. Germline assignment: CDR1 SGHRS and CDR2 YFSETQ. The CDR3 loop spans 12 amino acids. The CDR3 protein is CASSLQGYEQYF. The CDR3 nucleotides read TGCGCCAGCAGTTTGCAGGGTTACGAGCAGTACTTC.

This chain joins TRBV7-9 and TRBJ2-3; possibly TRBD2 for D (6 bases). From germline, CDR1 is SEHNR and CDR2 FQNEAQ (reference sequence). The length of the CDR3 is 14 residues. V lost 5 bases, J lost 0 bases, and 9 bases lay in between. The CDR3: CASSPGTSTDTQYF. As DNA, the CDR3 is TGTGCCAGCAGCCCCGGGACTAGCACAGATACGCAGTATTTT. Drawing the rest from reference TRBV7-9 and TRBJ2-3, the complete variable domain is DTGVSQNPRHKITKRGQNVTFRCDPISEHNRLYWYRQTLGQGPEFLTYFQNEAQLEKSRLLSDRFSAERPKGSFSTLEIQRTEQGDSAMYLCASSPGTSTDTQYFGPGTRLTVL.

The gene calls are TRBV7-2 and TRBJ1-2; D not certain. The V end lost 2 bases, the J end lost 4 bases, and 11 bases lay between the germline ends. CDR1 is SGHTA, CDR2 FQGNSA, per germline. The CDR3 is 14 amino acids. CDR3 bases: TGTGCCAGCAGCTTAAAGGACGGCCCCTATGGCTACACCTTC. Amino acids: CASSLKDGPYGYTF.